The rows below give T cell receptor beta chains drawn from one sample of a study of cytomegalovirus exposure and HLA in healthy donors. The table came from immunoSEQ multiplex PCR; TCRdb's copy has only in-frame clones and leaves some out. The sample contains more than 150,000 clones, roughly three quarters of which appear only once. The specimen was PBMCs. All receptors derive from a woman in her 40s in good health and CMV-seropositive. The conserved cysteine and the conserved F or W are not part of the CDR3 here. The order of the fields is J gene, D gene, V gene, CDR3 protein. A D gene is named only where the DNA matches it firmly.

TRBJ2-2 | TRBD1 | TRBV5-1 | ASSKTGDDGELF
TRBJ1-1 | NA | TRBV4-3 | ASSQDGTNTEAF
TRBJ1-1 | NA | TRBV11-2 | ASSNRQGGKAF
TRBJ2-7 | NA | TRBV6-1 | ASSTSNVEQY
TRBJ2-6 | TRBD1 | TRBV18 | ASSSGTGFLSGANVLT
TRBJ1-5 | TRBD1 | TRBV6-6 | ASTGQGAGQPQH
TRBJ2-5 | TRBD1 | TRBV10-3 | AISGGTGGQETQY
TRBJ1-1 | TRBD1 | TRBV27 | ASSWGRQGQAF
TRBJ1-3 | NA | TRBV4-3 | ASSQDLIGGSSGNTIY
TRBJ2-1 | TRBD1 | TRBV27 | ASSLIGTGHHEQF
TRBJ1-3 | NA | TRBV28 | ASSLDGGGGNTIY
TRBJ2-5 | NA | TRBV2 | ASSPRTAQETQY
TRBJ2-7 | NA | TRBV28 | ASSLLGSSSYEQY
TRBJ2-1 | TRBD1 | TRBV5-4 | ASSRDRGRNEQF
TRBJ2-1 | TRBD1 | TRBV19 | ASSPRTGLGSYNEQF
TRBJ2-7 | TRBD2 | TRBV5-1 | ASSLEGSGSSYEQY
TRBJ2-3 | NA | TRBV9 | ASSVAADTQY
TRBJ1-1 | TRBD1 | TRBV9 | ASSASPPGQGSDGTEAF
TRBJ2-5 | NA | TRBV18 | ASSPLAPAAETQY
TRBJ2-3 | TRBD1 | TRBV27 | ASSLGSRTGLRADTQY
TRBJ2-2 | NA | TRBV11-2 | ASSLEFPGNTGELF
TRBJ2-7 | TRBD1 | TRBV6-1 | ASSRQGARYEQY
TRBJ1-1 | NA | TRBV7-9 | ASSLTGYEAF
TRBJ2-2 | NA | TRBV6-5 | ASRDGGGELF
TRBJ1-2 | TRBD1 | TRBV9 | ASSVDIRGNGYT
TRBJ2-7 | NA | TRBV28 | ASSYSYEQY
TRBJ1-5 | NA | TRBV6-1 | ASSEARGLVDRNQPQH
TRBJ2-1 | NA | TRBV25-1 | ASSEYSSYNEQF
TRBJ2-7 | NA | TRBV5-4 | ASSSSTGSYEQY
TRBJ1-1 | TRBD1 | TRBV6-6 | ASSMDRLREAF
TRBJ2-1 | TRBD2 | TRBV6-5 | ASRAAGGPRNEQF
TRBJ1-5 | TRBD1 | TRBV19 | ASSGGQAFGNQPQH
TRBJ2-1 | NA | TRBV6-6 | ASSSGGNEQF
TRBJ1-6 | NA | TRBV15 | ATSRDGGFGSPLH
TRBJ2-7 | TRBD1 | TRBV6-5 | ASSPTGLYEQY
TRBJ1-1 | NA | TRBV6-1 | ASSEKGSMNTEAF
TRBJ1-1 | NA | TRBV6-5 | ASRELAGTEAF
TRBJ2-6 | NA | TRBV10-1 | ASSFHPGANGLT
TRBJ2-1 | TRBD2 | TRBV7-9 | ASSPQRGGLNEQF
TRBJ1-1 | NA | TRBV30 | AWSPPTGPRAF
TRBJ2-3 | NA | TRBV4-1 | ASSPKSLDRPSTDTQY
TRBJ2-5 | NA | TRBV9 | ASSPHYNQETQY
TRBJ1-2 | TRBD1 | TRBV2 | ASTPYGGTGGYT
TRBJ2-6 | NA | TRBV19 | ASSTSQGGSGANVLT
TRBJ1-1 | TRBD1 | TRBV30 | AWSGQGPEAF
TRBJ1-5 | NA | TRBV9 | ASSVDGWQPQH
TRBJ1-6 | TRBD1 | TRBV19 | ASSSPTGAGSYNSPLH
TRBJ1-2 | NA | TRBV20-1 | SATPPDGYT
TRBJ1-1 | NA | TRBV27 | ASSEAPMNTEAF
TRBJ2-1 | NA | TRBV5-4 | ASSSGRVYNEQF
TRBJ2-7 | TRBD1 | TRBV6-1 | ASEQGQMRGYEQY